This entry describes one T cell receptor beta chain. This entry comes from a study of blood T cell repertoires in COVID-19. Across the whole study: Samples taken during acute and convalescent COVID-19 were collected in the United States, Italy and Spain. Nucleic acid was either cDNA or gDNA, and it came from T cells, B-cell-depleted T cells, or PBMCs.

Original handling: Amplification from reference gene primers served as the basis for estimated nucleated cell counts. The protocol was immunoSEQ multiplex PCR, while the TCRdb copy is restricted to in-frame clones and leaves out a portion. Clonal size and the V and J genes are those of that table, whereas D and trimming came from the DNA. The profile shows some 99,000 clones, over 70% of them singletons. Trimming took 2 bases from V and 9 from J; bases not matched to a gene: 4. The CDR3 has 13 residues. Germline V gene lookup returns CDR1 GTSNPN and CDR2 SVGIG (reference sequence). This clonotype originated in a human donor in a cohort sampled during active or convalescent COVID-19. The rearrangement joins TRBV30 to TRBJ1-6; 7 bases agree with TRBD1. The sequenced sample was peripheral blood. The CDR3 bases are TGTGCCTGGAGTCCGTCAGGGGGTTCACCCCTCCACTTT. Protein: CAWSPSGGSPLHF. The full variable domain, in which reference TRBV30 and TRBJ1-6 provide the parts outside the CDR3, is SQTIHQWPATLVQPVGSPLSLECTVEGTSNPNLYWYRQAAGRGLQLLFYSVGIGQISSEVPQNLSASRPQDRQFILSSKKLLLSDSGFYLCAWSPSGGSPLHFGNGTRLTVT.